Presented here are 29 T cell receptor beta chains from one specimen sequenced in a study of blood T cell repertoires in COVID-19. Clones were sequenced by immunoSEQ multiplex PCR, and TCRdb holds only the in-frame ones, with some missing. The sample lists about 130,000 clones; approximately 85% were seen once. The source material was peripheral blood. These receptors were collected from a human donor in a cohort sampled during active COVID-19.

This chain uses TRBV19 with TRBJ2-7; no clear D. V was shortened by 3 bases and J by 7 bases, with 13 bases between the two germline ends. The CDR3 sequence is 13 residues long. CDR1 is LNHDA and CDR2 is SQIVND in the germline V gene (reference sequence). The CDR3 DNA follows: TGTGCCAGTAGTATTGGTCCCGCCGAGGAGCAGTACTTC. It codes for CASSIGPAEEQYF.

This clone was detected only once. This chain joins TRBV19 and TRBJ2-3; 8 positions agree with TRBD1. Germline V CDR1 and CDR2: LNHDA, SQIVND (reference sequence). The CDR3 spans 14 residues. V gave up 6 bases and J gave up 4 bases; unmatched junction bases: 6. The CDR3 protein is CASSDRGVADTQYF. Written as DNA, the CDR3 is TGTGCCAGTAGCGACAGGGGTGTCGCAGATACGCAGTATTTT.

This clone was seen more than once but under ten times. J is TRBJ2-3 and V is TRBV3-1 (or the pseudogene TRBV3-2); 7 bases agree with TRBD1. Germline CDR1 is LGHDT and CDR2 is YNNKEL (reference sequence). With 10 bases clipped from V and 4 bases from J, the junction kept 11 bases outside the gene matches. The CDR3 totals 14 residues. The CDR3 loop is CATGQKVNADTQYF. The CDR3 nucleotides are TGTGCCACGGGACAGAAGGTTAATGCAGATACGCAGTATTTT.

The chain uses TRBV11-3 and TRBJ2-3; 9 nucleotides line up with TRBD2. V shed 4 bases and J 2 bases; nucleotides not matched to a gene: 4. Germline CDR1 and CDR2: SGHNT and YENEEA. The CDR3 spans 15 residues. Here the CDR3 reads CASSSAGGVTDTQYF. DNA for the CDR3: TGTGCCAGCAGCTCGGCGGGAGGGGTCACAGATACGCAGTATTTT. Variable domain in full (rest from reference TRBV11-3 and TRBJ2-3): EAGVVQSPRYKIIEKKQPVAFWCNPISGHNTLYWYLQNLGQGPELLIRYENEEAVDDSQLPKDRFSAERLKGVDSTLKIQPAELGDSAVYLCASSSAGGVTDTQYFGPGTRLTVL.

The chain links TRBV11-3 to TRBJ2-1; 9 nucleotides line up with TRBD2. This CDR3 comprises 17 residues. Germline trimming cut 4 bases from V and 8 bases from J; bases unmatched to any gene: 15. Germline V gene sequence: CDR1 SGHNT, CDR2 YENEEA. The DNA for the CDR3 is TGTGCCAGCAGCTCCCCATTTAGCGGGAGTAAGGCCGATGAGCAGTTCTTC. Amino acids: CASSSPFSGSKADEQFF.

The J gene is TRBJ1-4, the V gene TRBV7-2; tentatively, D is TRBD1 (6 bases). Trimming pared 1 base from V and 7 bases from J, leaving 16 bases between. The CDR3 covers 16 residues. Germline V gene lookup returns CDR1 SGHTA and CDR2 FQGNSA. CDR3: CASSLGGGGGAEKLFF. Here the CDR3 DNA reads TGTGCCAGCAGCTTAGGAGGGGGGGGCGGAGCTGAAAAACTGTTTTTT. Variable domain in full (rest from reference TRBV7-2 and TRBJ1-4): GAGVSQSPSNKVTEKGKDVELRCDPISGHTALYWYRQSLGQGLEFLIYFQGNSAPDKSGLPSDRFSAERTGGSVSTLTIQRTQQEDSAVYLCASSLGGGGGAEKLFFGSGTQLSVL.

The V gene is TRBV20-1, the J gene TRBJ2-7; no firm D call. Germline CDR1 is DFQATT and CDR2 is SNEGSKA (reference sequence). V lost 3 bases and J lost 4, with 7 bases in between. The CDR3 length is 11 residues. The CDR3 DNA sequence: TGCAGTGCTAGTACCAGTTACGAGCAGTACTTC. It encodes CSASTSYEQYF.

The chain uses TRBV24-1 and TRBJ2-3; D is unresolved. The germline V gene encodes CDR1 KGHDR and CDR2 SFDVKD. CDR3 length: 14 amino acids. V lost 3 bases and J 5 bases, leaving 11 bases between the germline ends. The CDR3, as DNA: TGTGCCACCAGTGATAGGAGCGACCGAGATACGCAGTATTTT. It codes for CATSDRSDRDTQYF.

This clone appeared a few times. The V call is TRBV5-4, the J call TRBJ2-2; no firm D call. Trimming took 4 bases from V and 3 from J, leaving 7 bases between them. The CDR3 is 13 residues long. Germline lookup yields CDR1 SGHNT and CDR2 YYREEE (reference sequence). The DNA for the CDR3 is TGTGCCAGCAGCCGGGTCGACACCGGGGAGCTGTTTTTT. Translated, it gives CASSRVDTGELFF. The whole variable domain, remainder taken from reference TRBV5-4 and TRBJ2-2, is ETGVTQSPTHLIKTRGQQVTLRCSSQSGHNTVSWYQQALGQGPQFIFQYYREEENGRGNFPPRFSGLQFPNYSSELNVNALELDDSALYLCASSRVDTGELFFGEGSRLTVL.

The DNA for the CDR3 is TGCGCCAGCAGCCAACCCCGAAGAGACTTCTACAATGAGCAGTTCTTC. It encodes CASSQPRRDFYNEQFF. The chain is built from TRBV4-1 and TRBJ2-1; no clear D. With 2 bases removed from V and 3 bases from J, the gap between germline ends came to 14 bases. The CDR3 is made up of 16 amino acids. The V gene's germline CDR1 is MGHRA and CDR2 YSYEKL.

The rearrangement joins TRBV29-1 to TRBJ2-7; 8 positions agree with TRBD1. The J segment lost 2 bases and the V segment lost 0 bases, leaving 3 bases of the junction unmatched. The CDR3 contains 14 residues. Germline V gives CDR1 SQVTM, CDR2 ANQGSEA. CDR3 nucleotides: TGCAGCGTTGAAGATACAGGGGGTACCTACGAGCAGTACTTC. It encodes CSVEDTGGTYEQYF.

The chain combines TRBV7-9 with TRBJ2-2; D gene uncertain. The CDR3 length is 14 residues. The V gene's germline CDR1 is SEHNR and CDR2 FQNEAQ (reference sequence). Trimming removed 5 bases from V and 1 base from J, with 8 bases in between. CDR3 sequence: CASSEQVNTGELFF. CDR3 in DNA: TGTGCCAGCAGCGAACAAGTGAACACCGGGGAGCTGTTTTTT.

CDR3 protein: CAIRGREGYRDTEAFF. The CDR3 DNA follows: TGTGCCATCAGGGGGAGGGAAGGATATCGCGACACTGAAGCTTTCTTT. The chain links TRBV10-3 to TRBJ1-1; D call uncertain. Between the trimmed V and J ends, which lost 6 bases and 3 bases, there was a span of 20 bases. The germline gives CDR1 ENHRY, CDR2 SYGVKD. This CDR3 region has 16 residues.

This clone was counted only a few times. CDR3 loop: CASSRTGLAGGGRYTEAFF. The CDR3 DNA sequence: TGTGCCAGCAGCCGGACAGGGTTAGCTGGCGGTGGGAGGTACACTGAAGCTTTCTTT. The gene calls are TRBV5-6 and TRBJ1-1, with TRBD1 identical over 8 bases. The CDR3 spans 19 residues. Germline CDR1 and CDR2: SGHDT and YYEEEE. Trimming at V came to 4 bases and at J to 3 bases, leaving 20 bases not matched to a gene.

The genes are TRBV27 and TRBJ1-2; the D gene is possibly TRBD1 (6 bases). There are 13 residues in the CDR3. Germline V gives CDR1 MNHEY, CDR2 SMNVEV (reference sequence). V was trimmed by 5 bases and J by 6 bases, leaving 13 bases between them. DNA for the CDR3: TGTGCCAGCAGTCTAGATCAGGGGAATGGCTACACCTTC. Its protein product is CASSLDQGNGYTF.

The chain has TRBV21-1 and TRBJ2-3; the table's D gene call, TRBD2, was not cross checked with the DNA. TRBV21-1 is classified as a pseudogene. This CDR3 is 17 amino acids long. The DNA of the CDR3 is TGTGCCAGCAGCAAACCCCCTAGCGGGATAAGGAGAGATACGCAGTATTTT. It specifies CASSKPPSGIRRDTQYF.

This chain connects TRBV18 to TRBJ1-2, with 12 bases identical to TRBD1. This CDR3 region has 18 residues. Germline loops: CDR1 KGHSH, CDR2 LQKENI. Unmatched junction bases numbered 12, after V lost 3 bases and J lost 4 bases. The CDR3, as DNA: TGTGCCAGCTCACCTAAACTCGGGACAGGGGGCGGCAGCTATGGCTACACCTTC. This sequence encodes CASSPKLGTGGGSYGYTF.

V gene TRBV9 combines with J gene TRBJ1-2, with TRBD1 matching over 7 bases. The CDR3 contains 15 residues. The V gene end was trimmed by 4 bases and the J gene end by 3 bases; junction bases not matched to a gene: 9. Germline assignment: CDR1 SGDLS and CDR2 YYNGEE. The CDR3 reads CASSSLRQGDYGYTF. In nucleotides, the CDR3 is TGTGCCAGCAGCTCCCTCCGACAGGGTGACTATGGCTACACCTTC.

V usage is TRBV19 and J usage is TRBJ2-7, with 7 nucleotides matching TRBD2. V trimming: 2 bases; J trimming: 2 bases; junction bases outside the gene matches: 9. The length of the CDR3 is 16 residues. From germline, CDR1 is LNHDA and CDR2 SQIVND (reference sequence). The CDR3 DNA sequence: TGTGCCAGTAGTATATTCTCTGTTAGCGGGCCCTACGAGCAGTACTTC. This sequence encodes CASSIFSVSGPYEQYF.

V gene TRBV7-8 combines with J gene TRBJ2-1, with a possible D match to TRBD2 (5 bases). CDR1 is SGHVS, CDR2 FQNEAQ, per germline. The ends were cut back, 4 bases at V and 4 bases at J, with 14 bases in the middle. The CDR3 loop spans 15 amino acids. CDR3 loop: CASSYLRDRYNEQFF. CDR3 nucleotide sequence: TGTGCCAGCAGCTATCTTCGGGATAGGTACAATGAGCAGTTCTTC.

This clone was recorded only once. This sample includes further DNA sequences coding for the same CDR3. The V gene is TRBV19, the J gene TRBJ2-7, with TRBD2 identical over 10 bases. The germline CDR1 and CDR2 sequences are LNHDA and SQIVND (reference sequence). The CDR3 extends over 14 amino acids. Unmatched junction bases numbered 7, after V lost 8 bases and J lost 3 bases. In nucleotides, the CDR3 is TGTGCCAGTTCTCGGACTAGCGGACACTACGAGCAGTACTTC. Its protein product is CASSRTSGHYEQYF.

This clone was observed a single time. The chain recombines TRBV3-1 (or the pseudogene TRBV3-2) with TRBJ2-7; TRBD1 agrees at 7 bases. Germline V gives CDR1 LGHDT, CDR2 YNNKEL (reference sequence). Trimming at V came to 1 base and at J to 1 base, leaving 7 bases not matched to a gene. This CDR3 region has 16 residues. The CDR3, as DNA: TGTGCCAGCAGCCAAGGGTGGACAGGTGGGTCCTACGAGCAGTACTTC. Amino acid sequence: CASSQGWTGGSYEQYF.

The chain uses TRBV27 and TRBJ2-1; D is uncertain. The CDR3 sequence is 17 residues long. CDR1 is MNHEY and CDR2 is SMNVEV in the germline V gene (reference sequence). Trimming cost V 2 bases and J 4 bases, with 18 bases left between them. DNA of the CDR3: TGTGCCAGCAGTTTACCTCTTTCCGAGGCCGGTTACAATGAGCAGTTCTTC. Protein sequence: CASSLPLSEAGYNEQFF.

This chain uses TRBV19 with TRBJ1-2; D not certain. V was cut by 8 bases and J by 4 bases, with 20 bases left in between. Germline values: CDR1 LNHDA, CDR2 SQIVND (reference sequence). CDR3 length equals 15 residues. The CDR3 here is CASSSSGGPIYGYTF. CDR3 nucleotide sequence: TGTGCCAGTTCATCCTCCGGCGGGCCAATCTATGGCTACACCTTC. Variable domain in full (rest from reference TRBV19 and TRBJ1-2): DGGITQSPKYLFRKEGQNVTLSCEQNLNHDAMYWYRQDPGQGLRLIYYSQIVNDFQKGDIAEGYSVSREKKESFPLTVTSAQKNPTAFYLCASSSSGGPIYGYTFGSGTRLTVV.

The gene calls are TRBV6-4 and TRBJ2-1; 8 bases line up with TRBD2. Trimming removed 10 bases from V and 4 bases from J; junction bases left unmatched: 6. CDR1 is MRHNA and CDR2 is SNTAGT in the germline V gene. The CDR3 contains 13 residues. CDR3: CATREGLYNEQFF. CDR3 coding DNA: TGTGCCACCCGGGAGGGCCTATACAATGAGCAGTTCTTC.

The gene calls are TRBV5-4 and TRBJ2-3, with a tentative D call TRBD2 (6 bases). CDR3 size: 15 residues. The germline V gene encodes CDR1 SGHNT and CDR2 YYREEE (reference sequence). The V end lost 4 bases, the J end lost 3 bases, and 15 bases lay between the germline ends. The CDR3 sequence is CASSLGGSGTDTQYF. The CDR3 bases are TGTGCCAGCAGCCTAGGTGGTAGCGGAACAGATACGCAGTATTTT.

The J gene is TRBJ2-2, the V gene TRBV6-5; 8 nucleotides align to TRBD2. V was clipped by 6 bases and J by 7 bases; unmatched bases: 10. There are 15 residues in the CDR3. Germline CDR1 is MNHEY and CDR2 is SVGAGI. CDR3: CASRRAGERSGELFF. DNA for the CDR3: TGTGCCAGCAGGAGAGCGGGAGAACGTAGCGGGGAGCTGTTTTTT.

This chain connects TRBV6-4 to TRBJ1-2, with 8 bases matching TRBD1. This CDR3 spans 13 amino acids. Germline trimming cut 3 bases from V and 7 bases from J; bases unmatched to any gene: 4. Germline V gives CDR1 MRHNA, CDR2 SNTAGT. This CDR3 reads CASSEGQGAGYTF. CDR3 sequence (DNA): TGTGCCAGCAGTGAAGGACAGGGAGCTGGCTACACCTTC.

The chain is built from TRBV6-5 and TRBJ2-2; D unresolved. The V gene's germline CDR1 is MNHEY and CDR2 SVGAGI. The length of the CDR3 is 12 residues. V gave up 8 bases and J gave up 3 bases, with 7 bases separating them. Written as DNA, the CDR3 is TGTGCCAGCTGTAGAGACACCGGGGAGCTGTTTTTT. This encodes CASCRDTGELFF.